This T cell receptor beta chain emerged from a study of shared clonotypes between healthy human individuals. In the source study's methods: For the immunoSEQ data, sequences were junction-only without quality scores, so filtering differed. Some clones are missing from TCRdb's copy, which holds only in-frame ones; the method was immunoSEQ multiplex PCR. V, J and clone size were drawn from that table, and D and trimming were deduced from the DNA. The sample lists hundreds of thousands of clones; about four fifths were seen once. CDR3 size: 13 residues. J gave up 8 bases and V 4 bases, and 8 bases lay outside the gene matches. The germline V gene encodes CDR1 GTSNPN and CDR2 SVGIG (reference sequence).

The clonotype originates from a woman aged 40 to 49 in good health. Some clones in this sample may be carry-over from other donors' samples. Sequencing input: PBMCs. The rearrangement joins TRBV30 to TRBJ2-1, with 7 nucleotides matching TRBD2. The CDR3 region has the DNA TGTGCCTGGAACACGCGGGAGAACGATGAGCAGTTCTTC. Its translation is CAWNTRENDEQFF.